These 9 T cell receptor beta chains share one sample of origin, sequenced in a study of CD4+ T cells in melanoma. TCRdb's table, derived via immunoSEQ multiplex PCR, lists solely in-frame clones and lacks some. The table includes 9,500 to 13,000 clones, about 72% detected once. Material for sequencing was cells from a culture (not recorded whether cultured in vitro). The origin of the receptors is a human donor with melanoma.

The chain has TRBV6-5 and TRBJ1-1; unclear D gene. This CDR3 spans 11 amino acids. In germline, CDR1 is MNHEY, CDR2 SVGAGI. V lost 7 bases to trimming and J lost 14 bases, with 17 bases between them. The CDR3 reads CASKTGRKEFF. CDR3 DNA sequence: TGTGCCAGCAAGACTGGACGTAAAGAATTCTTT.

This clone was observed a handful of times. The J gene is TRBJ2-1, the V gene TRBV11-3; 11 nucleotides match TRBD2. Germline V gives CDR1 SGHNT, CDR2 YENEEA. CDR3 length: 15 residues. V trimming: 5 bases; J trimming: 8 bases; junction bases outside the gene matches: 8. The CDR3 DNA reads TGTGCCAGCAGCCCTAGACTAGCGGGGAGGGATGAGCAGTTCTTC. This translates into CASSPRLAGRDEQFF.

The chain combines TRBV19 with TRBJ1-1; 10 nucleotides match TRBD1. This CDR3 contains 16 residues. Looked up from germline, CDR1 is LNHDA and CDR2 is SQIVND (reference sequence). Trimming removed 3 bases from V and 4 bases from J; junction bases left unmatched: 8. This CDR3 reads CASSIFGTGEGTEAFF. The DNA of the CDR3 is TGTGCCAGTAGTATTTTCGGGACAGGGGAGGGCACTGAAGCTTTCTTT. Using reference TRBV19 and TRBJ1-1 for the parts outside the CDR3, the full variable domain is DGGITQSPKYLFRKEGQNVTLSCEQNLNHDAMYWYRQDPGQGLRLIYYSQIVNDFQKGDIAEGYSVSREKKESFPLTVTSAQKNPTAFYLCASSIFGTGEGTEAFFGQGTRLTVV.

This sequence joins TRBV9 and TRBJ2-1, with 13 bases that match TRBD2. Germline CDR1 SGDLS, CDR2 YYNGEE. The ends lost 0 bases at V and 6 bases at J; junction bases unmatched: 3. The CDR3 consists of 16 residues. DNA for the CDR3: TGTGCCAGCAGCGTAGCACTAGCGGGGGGGCCCAATGAGCAGTTCTTC. It codes for CASSVALAGGPNEQFF.

This clone has just one count. This chain links TRBV5-1 with TRBJ2-5; 10 positions agree with TRBD2. J gave up 5 bases and V 0 bases, and 4 bases lay outside the gene matches. Germline V gene lookup returns CDR1 SGHRS and CDR2 YFSETQ. The CDR3 is 15 residues long. The CDR3 nucleotides read TGCGCCAGCAGCTTGGGCGCTAGCGGGGGTGAGACCCAGTACTTC. Its translation: CASSLGASGGETQYF. The full variable domain, completed using reference TRBV5-1 and TRBJ2-5, is KAGVTQTPRYLIKTRGQQVTLSCSPISGHRSVSWYQQTPGQGLQFLFEYFSETQRNKGNFPGRFSGRQFSNSRSEMNVSTLELGDSALYLCASSLGASGGETQYFGPGTRLLVL.

The rearrangement uses TRBV6-6 and TRBJ1-4; tentative D call: TRBD1 (5 bases). The CDR3 covers 13 residues. CDR1 MNHNY and CDR2 SVGAGI come from the germline V gene (reference sequence). Trimming removed 2 bases at V and 7 bases at J, with 8 bases between. The CDR3 spells CASSYGTVEKLFF. The DNA for the CDR3 is TGTGCCAGCAGTTACGGGACCGTTGAAAAACTGTTTTTT.

V gene TRBV4-1 combines with J gene TRBJ1-5; 11 bases match TRBD1. CDR1 is MGHRA and CDR2 is YSYEKL in the germline V gene. The CDR3 has 15 amino acids. J was trimmed by 6 bases and V by 5 bases; bases with no gene match: 6. The CDR3 region has the DNA TGCGCCAGCAGCAAGGACAGGGGGCTTCTTCAGCCCCAGCATTTT. As protein: CASSKDRGLLQPQHF.

Written as DNA, the CDR3 is TGCGCCAGCAGCCAAGCGCGCGATAGCGGGTCGTACCAAGAGACCCAGTACTTC. Its translation is CASSQARDSGSYQETQYF. J is TRBJ2-5 and V is TRBV4-1; 7 bases align to TRBD2. Germline CDR1 is MGHRA and CDR2 is YSYEKL. V trimming: 1 base; J trimming: 0 bases; junction bases outside the gene matches: 11. The CDR3 runs to 18 residues.

The chain is built from TRBV4-2 and TRBJ1-1, with 9 bases that match TRBD1. The germline gives CDR1 LGHNA, CDR2 YNFKEQ. The CDR3 has 17 residues. Germline trimming cut 3 bases from V and 1 base from J; bases unmatched to any gene: 9. The CDR3 sequence: CASSQGRTGGRNTEAFF. Here the CDR3 DNA reads TGTGCCAGCAGCCAGGGCCGTACAGGGGGCAGGAACACTGAAGCTTTCTTT.